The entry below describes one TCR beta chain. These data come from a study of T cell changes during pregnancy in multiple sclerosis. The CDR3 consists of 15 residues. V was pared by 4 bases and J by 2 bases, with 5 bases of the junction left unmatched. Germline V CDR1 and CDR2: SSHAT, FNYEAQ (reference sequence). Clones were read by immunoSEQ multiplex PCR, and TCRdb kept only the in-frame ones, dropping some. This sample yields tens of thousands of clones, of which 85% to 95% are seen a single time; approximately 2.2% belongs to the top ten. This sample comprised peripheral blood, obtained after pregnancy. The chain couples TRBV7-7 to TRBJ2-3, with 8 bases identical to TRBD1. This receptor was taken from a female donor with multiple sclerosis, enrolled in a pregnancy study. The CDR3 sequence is CASSSGQGVTDTQYF. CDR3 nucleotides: TGTGCCAGCAGCTCCGGACAGGGAGTCACAGATACGCAGTATTTT.